These 10 T cell receptor beta chains came from one sample sequenced in a study of response to subunit inactivated influenza vaccine. MiXCR, applied by TCRdb to the RT-PCR reads, yields one record per CDR3 protein. The sample has around 570,000 distinct CDR3 sequences, approximately 7.6% seen once. The input for sequencing was PBMCs from blood, taken roughly 24 months after vaccination. These receptors came from a man between 50 and 75 years old who received an inactivated influenza vaccine.

In this sample, this clonotype turned up many times. The chain joins TRBV12-3 or TRBV12-4 to TRBJ1-1, with D possibly TRBD1 on 5 matching bases. This CDR3 spans 15 amino acids. Trimming took off 5 bases at V and 3 bases at J, with 16 bases between the two ends. The CDR3: CASSGGGDFYTEAFF. CDR3 DNA sequence: TGTGCCAGCAGTGGGGGGGGGGATTTCTACACTGAAGCTTTCTTT.

The chain uses TRBV12-3 or TRBV12-4 and TRBJ2-3, with 8 positions matching TRBD1. V trimming: 6 bases; J trimming: 4 bases; junction bases outside the gene matches: 9. The CDR3 consists of 15 residues. The CDR3 sequence is CASSNRGVWADTQYF. The CDR3 coding sequence is TGTGCCAGCAGCAACAGGGGGGTTTGGGCAGATACGCAGTATTTT.

This clonotype turned up a few times. The chain is built from TRBV28 and TRBJ1-5; D uncertain. The CDR3 is 12 residues long. V was clipped by 2 bases and J by 5 bases, with 4 bases between them. Looked up from germline, CDR1 is MDHEN and CDR2 is SYDVKM. The CDR3, as DNA: TGTGCCAGCAGTTTAAACCATCAGCCCCAGCATTTT. It codes for CASSLNHQPQHF.

This clonotype turned up a few times. The chain joins TRBV20-1 to TRBJ2-1; 7 nucleotides match TRBD2. The V and J ends lost 8 bases and 6 bases, in that order; junction bases with no gene match: 7. CDR1 and CDR2 from the germline V gene are DFQATT and SNEGSKA (reference sequence). The length of the CDR3 is 12 residues. The CDR3, as DNA: TGCAGTCCAGAGGGGACTACCAATGAGCAGTTCTTC. Protein: CSPEGTTNEQFF.

This clonotype was detected ten times or more. V usage is TRBV20-1 and J usage is TRBJ1-1; D ambiguous. V lost 5 bases and J lost 1, with 14 bases in between. CDR3 length: 14 amino acids. Germline CDR1 is DFQATT and CDR2 is SNEGSKA (reference sequence). The CDR3 reads CSAPSPLGNTEAFF. Here the CDR3 DNA reads TGCAGTGCTCCTTCCCCACTAGGGAACACTGAAGCTTTCTTT.

This clonotype occurred many times. The V call is TRBV29-1, the J call TRBJ2-3; 9 positions match TRBD2. The CDR3 consists of 13 residues. The trim removed 2 bases at V and 6 bases at J, leaving 3 bases unmatched. CDR1 and CDR2 (germline): SQVTM, ANQGSEA. CDR3: CSVELAGVDTQYF. The CDR3 bases are TGCAGCGTTGAATTAGCGGGAGTGGATACGCAGTATTTT.

The chain links TRBV20-1 to TRBJ2-3; 7 bases are a match to TRBD1. This CDR3 spans 15 amino acids. Germline assignment: CDR1 DFQATT and CDR2 SNEGSKA (reference sequence). Losses at the gene ends were 5 bases for V and 1 base for J; bases not matched to a gene: 9. CDR3 in amino acids: CSAPHGQARTDTQYF. CDR3 DNA sequence: TGCAGTGCTCCCCACGGACAGGCTCGCACAGATACGCAGTATTTT.

Concerning this clonotype itself: This may arise from a read error, as a much more abundant clone is one base away. This rearrangement joins TRBV6-1 to TRBJ2-7; a weak D match, TRBD2 (6 bases). The CDR3 contains 14 residues. V lost 8 bases and J 3 bases, leaving 17 bases between the germline ends. Germline lookup yields CDR1 MNHNS and CDR2 SASEGT. The CDR3 reads CASGGLTEIYEQYF. As DNA, the CDR3 is TGTGCCAGCGGCGGACTAACGGAGATCTACGAGCAGTACTTC.

Only a few counts were recorded for this clonotype. V usage is TRBV6-1 and J usage is TRBJ2-1; 8 positions match TRBD1. Per the germline V gene, CDR1 is MNHNS and CDR2 is SASEGT. This CDR3 is 14 amino acids long. The V gene end was trimmed by 5 bases and the J gene end by 6 bases; junction bases not matched to a gene: 6. CDR3 sequence reads: CASSLGQGPNEQFF. The DNA of the CDR3 is TGTGCCAGCAGTCTCGGACAGGGACCCAATGAGCAGTTCTTC.

In its sample, this clonotype was seen many times. This chain joins TRBV10-2 and TRBJ2-7; 11 bases fit TRBD2. The trim removed 5 bases at V and 1 base at J, leaving 1 base unmatched. This CDR3 spans 14 amino acids. Germline V lookup: CDR1 WSHSY, CDR2 SAAADI. CDR3 region: CASSTSGRSYEQYF. As DNA, the CDR3 is TGCGCCAGCAGTACTAGCGGGAGATCCTACGAGCAGTACTTC.